This TCR beta chain emerged from a study of shared clonotypes between healthy human individuals. Study-wide background: A couple of female and three male donors aged 18 to 49 were enrolled.

The team ran DNA from unsorted PBMCs on ten immunoSEQ deep assay plates for sequencing. Data came from immunoSEQ multiplex PCR; TCRdb stores just in-frame clones and leaves some out. Of about 520,000 clones detected, approximately 80% appear once; the ten largest clones hold around 12%. The CDR3 loop spans 16 amino acids. The V and J ends lost 4 bases and 2 bases, in that order; junction bases with no gene match: 6. The V gene's germline CDR1 is LNHNV and CDR2 YYDKDF (reference sequence). Sequencing was done on a sample of PBMCs. The TCR comes from a woman between 35 and 50 years old in good health. Some clones in this sample may be carry-over from other donors' samples. The gene calls are TRBV15 and TRBJ2-1, with 9 bases matching TRBD1. CDR3 sequence reads: CATSKPRDRAYNEQFF. Written as DNA, the CDR3 is TGTGCCACCAGCAAGCCCCGGGACAGGGCCTACAATGAGCAGTTCTTC. Full variable domain (remainder filled in from reference TRBV15 and TRBJ2-1): DAMVIQNPRYQVTQFGKPVTLSCSQTLNHNVMYWYQQKSSQAPKLLFHYYDKDFNNEADTPDNFQSRRPNTSFCFLDIRSPGLGDTAMYLCATSKPRDRAYNEQFFGPGTRLTVL.